Given below is one T cell receptor (beta chain) in context. Which antigen it targets is not known. No base-level quality is on record; no much larger clone is a single base apart. Library method: PCR. At the Johns Hopkins FTIC core, DNA from the cultured CD4+ T cells underwent TCR sequencing with the Oncomine TCR Beta short-read assay. The QIAamp micro DNA kit was used to extract genomic DNA from the cultured CD4+ T cells. Oncomine TCR Beta libraries from cultured CD4+ T cells were pooled with unique dual indexes and sequenced on an Illumina iSeq 100. The authors' pipeline ran thus. Non-productive sequences were removed, and CDR3s not starting with C, not ending with F or W, or shorter than 7 amino acids were discarded. The MANAFEST web application was used to identify antigen-specific clonotypes by comparing peptide-stimulated wells against reference wells and other culture wells. To be called positive, a clone needed an FDR below 0.05, an odds ratio above 5, and a productive frequency above 0.1% in at least two of three replicate wells. Clonotypes that were significantly expanded in both SARS-CoV-2 spike wells and at least one common cold coronavirus spike condition were defined as cross-reactive. Using R version 3.6.1, CDR3 homology was evaluated through Levenshtein distances (stringdist) along with unrooted phylogenetic trees (ape). TCRdb handled the public reads itself, with Q25 trimming in fastp and clone calling in MiXCR, and kept productive beta chains. Rows with one shared CDR3 protein collapse into an entry with the most common genes and DNA. Clone size and V and J calls follow TCRdb, not the original study. The sample table lists approximately 16,000 distinct CDR3 sequences, approximately 77% of them with a count of one. The ten largest clones take up over 9% of the sample.

This record comes from a study of vaccination and CD4 T cells after COVID-19 (dated by TCRdb to the early 2020s). About the study as a whole: The convalescent cohort comprised six males and four females, including two Hispanic individuals, seven Caucasians, two Asians and one multiracial person. Participants received two doses of either the Pfizer-BioNTech BNT162b2 vaccine (n=8) or the Moderna mRNA-1273 vaccine (n=2). Post-COVID blood samples were collected from convalescent patients a median of around 100 days after diagnosis, with a range of roughly 35 to 180 days. Post-vaccine blood samples were collected a median of about 72 days after the second vaccine dose, ranging from about 13 to 241 days. For stimulating the cultures, overlapping spike peptide pools were used, derived from SARS-CoV-2 as well as from the common cold coronaviruses HCoV-NL63, HCoV-OC43 and HCoV-229E. Control cultures received a CEFX viral epitope pool as the positive control, an HIV-1 Nef peptide pool as the negative control, or no peptide. In 10 COVID-19 convalescent patients and a few infection-naive healthy vaccine recipients, researchers compared the spike-specific CD4+ TCR repertoire from before mRNA vaccination with the repertoire from after.

What the work shows at the level of the full study, not this receptor alone: The median number of SARS-CoV-2-reactive clonotypes rose from about 23 after infection to around 40 after vaccination, but the change was not significant. Of the vaccine-specific clones in convalescent patients, 304 of 307, or nearly all, reacted only to SARS-CoV-2 spike and did not cross-react with common cold coronaviruses. Among the post-vaccine SARS-CoV-2-reactive clones in convalescent patients, a median about 86% showed up only after vaccination, which suggests vaccine-specific priming. The study included relatively few convalescent patients and did not analyze early timepoints after natural infection.

The treatment or condition label corresponds to: roughly ten-day PBMC culture with coronavirus spike peptide pools or control peptides (ViraFEST assay). The ViraFEST assay was used in the study, in which antigen-specific T cells were expanded with peptide pools and expanded clonotypes were subsequently identified by TCR sequencing. Negative nucleocapsid antibody tests before and after vaccination confirmed that the healthy vaccine recipients had no prior SARS-CoV-2 infection. Each well held fewer than 2.5 million PBMCs cultured with around 9 ug/ml peptide pools in IMDM containing approximately 4.8% human AB serum and roughly 10 IU/ml IL-2. Half of the culture medium was replaced with fresh IL-2-containing medium on days 3 and 7. Once the cells had been in culture for around ten days, the EasySep CD4+ T cell isolation kit was used to isolate CD4+ T cells by negative selection. Ficoll-Paque Plus gradient centrifugation was used to isolate PBMCs from whole blood, and the isolated PBMCs were then either used fresh or cryopreserved at -140C. Triplicate wells were generally used for each culture condition.

Sequences MNHNS (CDR1) and SASEGT (CDR2) are obtained from the germline V gene. The CDR3, cysteine through phenylalanine, is 15 amino acids long. Only CDR3 DNA is held: 45 bases, read in frame from base 1. V is pared back by 6 bases and J by 0 bases, with 15 bases lying between the germline termini. The sequence was collected from a human donor who received a COVID-19 vaccine. The chain uses TRBV6-1 and TRBJ2-7, with the D gene possibly TRBD1 or TRBD2, each one fitting 5 bases. The sample here was CD4+ T cells from blood, cultured in vitro, taken after SARS-CoV-2 vaccination. The CDR3 corresponds to CASSETGPRSYEQYF. The DNA is TGTGCCAGCAGCGAGACGGGACCGCGCTCCTACGAGCAGTACTTC.